The 5 T cell receptor beta chains listed next were all sequenced from one sample in a study of blood T cells in healthy people across ages. A second 7 to 11 cycle PCR used barcoded and J-beta primers. A single record per CDR3 protein comes from TCRdb applying MiXCR to the 5' RACE reads. This sample has some 1.5 million distinct CDR3 sequences, with around 40% found just once. Sequenced material: blood. Receptors originate from a young woman in good health.

This clonotype occurred a few times. The rearrangement joins TRBV11-2 to TRBJ1-2; the match to TRBD1 covers 9 bases. The CDR3 covers 16 residues. Unmatched junction bases numbered 8, after V lost 2 bases and J lost 4 bases. Germline loops: CDR1 SGHAT, CDR2 FQNNGV. CDR3 coding DNA: TGTGCCAGCAGCTTAAAGGGGACAGGGTATGTCTATGGCTACACCTTC. Translating it yields CASSLKGTGYVYGYTF. Full variable domain (rest looked up from reference TRBV11-2 and TRBJ1-2): EAGVAQSPRYKIIEKRQSVAFWCNPISGHATLYWYQQILGQGPKLLIQFQNNGVVDDSQLPKDRFSAERLKGVDSTLKIQPAKLEDSAVYLCASSLKGTGYVYGYTFGSGTRLTVV.

The V gene is TRBV4-1, the J gene TRBJ1-5; tentative D call: TRBD1 (5 bases). The V gene's germline CDR1 is MGHRA and CDR2 YSYEKL. V was trimmed by 5 bases and J by 2 bases, leaving 13 bases between them. This CDR3 is built from 15 residues. CDR3 DNA sequence: TGCGCCAGCAGCTACCGGGACGTCCGCAATCAGCCCCAGCATTTT. Encoded protein: CASSYRDVRNQPQHF.

This clonotype has only a few counts. This sequence joins TRBV7-9 and TRBJ2-1; 7 nucleotides align to TRBD2. CDR3 length: 16 amino acids. The ends lost 1 base at V and 5 bases at J; junction bases unmatched: 8. CDR1 and CDR2 from the germline V gene are SEHNR and FQNEAQ (reference sequence). The CDR3 here is CASSLVISGANNEQFF. CDR3 coding DNA: TGTGCCAGCAGCTTAGTAATCAGCGGGGCTAACAATGAGCAGTTCTTC.

V is TRBV20-1 and J is TRBJ2-7, with 8 nucleotides matching TRBD1. V lost 6 bases, J lost 2 bases, and 9 bases stayed unmatched. Germline CDR1 reads DFQATT; CDR2 reads SNEGSKA (reference sequence). CDR3 length: 14 amino acids. CDR3 sequence reads: CSARGQGGTYEQYF. The CDR3 nucleotides are TGCAGTGCACGAGGACAGGGAGGAACCTACGAGCAGTACTTC.

V gene TRBV28 combines with J gene TRBJ2-7, with 7 bases identical to TRBD2. The CDR3 spans 14 residues. The junction had 10 bases not matched to a gene; V was cut back by 7 bases and J by 4 bases. Looked up from germline, CDR1 is MDHEN and CDR2 is SYDVKM. The chain's CDR3 is CASNRGGAGYEQYF. The CDR3 bases are TGTGCCAGCAACCGGGGAGGGGCAGGTTACGAGCAGTACTTC.